A single sample gave rise to the 25 T cell receptor beta chains below, sequenced in a study of blood T cell repertoires in COVID-19. The repertoire was sequenced with immunoSEQ multiplex PCR; TCRdb's copy has only in-frame clones and lacks some. This table has more than 90,000 clones, around 93% appearing once. Sample: peripheral blood. The source is a man aged 45 to 65 with acute or convalescent COVID-19.

The chain recombines TRBV24-1 with TRBJ1-4, with 9 bases lining up with TRBD1. CDR1 is KGHDR and CDR2 is SFDVKD in the germline V gene. The J segment lost 7 bases and the V segment lost 4 bases, leaving 9 bases of the junction unmatched. The CDR3 is made up of 16 amino acids. The CDR3 DNA reads TGTGCCACCAGTGACCCGGGACAGGGAGGAGGTGAAAAACTGTTTTTT. It is translated as CATSDPGQGGGEKLFF.

The V call is TRBV7-2, the J call TRBJ1-2; TRBD1 agrees at 7 bases. The trim removed 1 base at V and 2 bases at J, leaving 4 bases unmatched. Germline V lookup: CDR1 SGHTA, CDR2 FQGNSA. The CDR3 is 15 amino acids. The CDR3 protein is CASSLGPGQNYGYTF. The CDR3, as DNA: TGTGCCAGCAGCTTAGGACCGGGACAGAACTATGGCTACACCTTC.

The chain couples TRBV5-1 to TRBJ2-7; D is unresolved. Between the trimmed V and J ends, which lost 0 bases and 3 bases, there was a span of 7 bases. CDR1 and CDR2 (germline): SGHRS, YFSETQ. CDR3 size: 13 residues. The CDR3 region has the DNA TGCGCCAGCAGCTTGGGACAATACTACGAGCAGTACTTC. This encodes CASSLGQYYEQYF.

This sequence joins TRBV7-3 and TRBJ2-2; D perhaps matches TRBD2 (6 bases). Trimming shortened V by 5 bases and J by 0 bases, and 10 bases separated the two germline ends. The CDR3 extends over 15 amino acids. Germline assignment: CDR1 SGHTA and CDR2 FQGTGA. Written as DNA, the CDR3 is TGTGCCAGCAGCAGTAGCGGCGCGAACACCGGGGAGCTGTTTTTT. Translating gives CASSSSGANTGELFF.

This clone came up a few times. V and J are TRBV29-1 and TRBJ1-5; D unclear. The CDR3 is made up of 15 amino acids. The V gene lost 6 bases and the J gene lost 2 bases, with 17 bases spanning the gap. Germline lookup yields CDR1 SQVTM and CDR2 ANQGSEA. The CDR3 region has the DNA TGCAGCGTAGCGGCCGGGTCCGAGGGCAATCAGCCCCAGCATTTT. It is translated as CSVAAGSEGNQPQHF.

The CDR3 DNA reads as TGTGCCAGCAGTGATCCAGGTGAAGCTTTCTTT. Its translation: CASSDPGEAFF. The chain couples TRBV6-1 to TRBJ1-1; D gene unclear. The V gene's germline CDR1 is MNHNS and CDR2 SASEGT. Trimming took off 3 bases at V and 7 bases at J, with 6 bases between the two ends. This CDR3 has 11 amino acids.

The genes are TRBV7-2 and TRBJ2-2; D is unresolved. V was cut by 5 bases and J by 0 bases, with 13 bases left in between. The CDR3 totals 16 residues. The germline CDR1 and CDR2 sequences are SGHTA and FQGNSA. The CDR3 nucleotides are TGTGCCAGCAGCCGCCGGCTAGTACCGAACACCGGGGAGCTGTTTTTT. Amino acids: CASSRRLVPNTGELFF. The full variable domain, in which reference TRBV7-2 and TRBJ2-2 provide the parts outside the CDR3, is GAGVSQSPSNKVTEKGKDVELRCDPISGHTALYWYRQSLGQGLEFLIYFQGNSAPDKSGLPSDRFSAERTGGSVSTLTIQRTQQEDSAVYLCASSRRLVPNTGELFFGEGSRLTVL.

This chain links TRBV25-1 with TRBJ1-5, with 11 bases lining up with TRBD1. CDR1 MGHDK and CDR2 SYGVNS come from the germline V gene. Trimming at V came to 1 base and at J to 2 bases, leaving 7 bases not matched to a gene. The CDR3 is 18 residues long. CDR3 loop: CASSESGTGGAGNQPQHF. CDR3 bases: TGTGCCAGCAGTGAATCCGGGACAGGGGGTGCAGGCAATCAGCCCCAGCATTTT. The entire variable domain, with the rest obtained from reference TRBV25-1 and TRBJ1-5, is as follows: EADIYQTPRYLVIGTGKKITLECSQTMGHDKMYWYQQDPGMELHLIHYSYGVNSTEKGDLSSESTVSRIRTEHFPLTLESARPSHTSQYLCASSESGTGGAGNQPQHFGDGTRLSIL.

The V call is TRBV27, the J call TRBJ1-1, with D hard to call. V lost 0 bases, J lost 0 bases, and 11 bases lay in between. This CDR3 is built from 16 residues. The germline CDR1 and CDR2 sequences are MNHEY and SMNVEV (reference sequence). The CDR3 DNA reads as TGTGCCAGCAGTTTATCTAAGAGGGTCATGAACACTGAAGCTTTCTTT. Translation gives CASSLSKRVMNTEAFF.

The chain is built from TRBV12-3 or TRBV12-4 and TRBJ2-5, with D unresolved. The V end was cut by 4 bases, the J end by 2 bases, with 8 bases between. This CDR3 contains 13 residues. The CDR3 loop is CASSWRRQETQYF. CDR3 in DNA: TGTGCCAGCAGTTGGAGACGGCAAGAGACCCAGTACTTC.

The chain couples TRBV7-2 to TRBJ2-5; 9 bases agree with TRBD1. V gave up 3 bases and J gave up 2 bases; unmatched junction bases: 1. CDR1 SGHTA and CDR2 FQGNSA come from the germline V gene. The CDR3 has 14 amino acids. The chain's CDR3 is CASSFDRGQETQYF. Here the CDR3 DNA reads TGTGCCAGCAGCTTTGACAGGGGGCAAGAGACCCAGTACTTC.

This sequence joins TRBV6-5 and TRBJ2-1; TRBD2 aligns across 11 bases. Germline assignment: CDR1 MNHEY and CDR2 SVGAGI. The junction had 3 bases not matched to a gene; V was cut back by 7 bases and J by 4 bases. The CDR3 totals 14 residues. DNA of the CDR3: TGTGCCAGCACTAGCGGGGGGCTGTACAATGAGCAGTTCTTC. Encoded protein: CASTSGGLYNEQFF.

The chain combines TRBV6-5 with TRBJ1-5, with D hard to call. The CDR3 extends over 14 amino acids. Germline V lookup: CDR1 MNHEY, CDR2 SVGAGI. V was pared by 2 bases and J by 6 bases, with 11 bases between. The CDR3 reads CASSYQTNGQPQHF. Written as DNA, the CDR3 is TGTGCCAGCAGTTACCAAACTAACGGTCAGCCCCAGCATTTT.

V is TRBV29-1 and J is TRBJ1-5; weak D call: TRBD1 (5 bases). The CDR3 is 11 amino acids. With 6 bases removed from V and 12 bases from J, the gap between germline ends came to 15 bases. The germline V gene encodes CDR1 SQVTM and CDR2 ANQGSEA. CDR3 protein: CSVRFQGRQHF. CDR3 sequence (DNA): TGCAGCGTAAGATTTCAGGGTCGCCAGCATTTT.

This clone occurred once. The rearrangement links TRBV6-5 to TRBJ1-6; maybe TRBD1 (5 bases). This CDR3 comprises 13 residues. Germline V gene lookup returns CDR1 MNHEY and CDR2 SVGAGI. Trimming cost V 8 bases and J 10 bases, with 15 bases left between them. CDR3 sequence (DNA): TGTGCCAGCGGGGGGATTTTTCGATCACCCCTCCACTTT. Translated, it gives CASGGIFRSPLHF.

The chain joins TRBV5-1 to TRBJ1-2; D not resolved. Trimming removed 0 bases from V and 8 bases from J, with 11 bases in between. CDR1 SGHRS and CDR2 YFSETQ come from the germline V gene. This CDR3 contains 13 residues. CDR3 sequence (DNA): TGCGCCAGCAGCTTGGCTGGGCTTGGGGGCTACACCTTC. It yields the protein CASSLAGLGGYTF.

The chain uses TRBV15 and TRBJ2-3, with D uncertain. Trimming took off 3 bases at V and 2 bases at J, with 3 bases between the two ends. CDR1 LNHNV and CDR2 YYDKDF come from the germline V gene (reference sequence). This CDR3 comprises 12 residues. This CDR3 reads CATSRYTDTQYF. As DNA, the CDR3 is TGTGCCACCAGCAGGTACACAGATACGCAGTATTTT.

The V call is TRBV19, the J call TRBJ1-4; TRBD1 agrees at 12 bases. CDR1 and CDR2 (germline): LNHDA, SQIVND (reference sequence). Germline trimming cut 8 bases from V and 4 bases from J; bases unmatched to any gene: 11. The CDR3 contains 17 residues. CDR3 sequence: CASSRRDRGHNNEKLFF. CDR3 DNA sequence: TGTGCCAGTTCCCGACGGGACAGGGGGCATAATAATGAAAAACTGTTTTTT.

V gene TRBV19 combines with J gene TRBJ1-5; maybe TRBD1 (5 bases). This CDR3 is 15 amino acids long. V lost 4 bases and J lost 2, with 12 bases in between. CDR1 is LNHDA, CDR2 SQIVND, per germline (reference sequence). The CDR3 reads CASSTARGGNQPQHF. The CDR3, as DNA: TGTGCCAGTAGTACAGCCCGGGGGGGCAATCAGCCCCAGCATTTT.

The chain carries TRBV19 and TRBJ2-2; D call uncertain. CDR3 length: 14 amino acids. CDR1 and CDR2 (germline): LNHDA, SQIVND (reference sequence). Trimming stripped 9 bases from V and 2 bases from J, with 13 bases between. CDR3 sequence (DNA): TGTGCCAGCAAGAGAGGATCTAACACCGGGGAGCTGTTTTTT. This gives the protein CASKRGSNTGELFF.

V and J are TRBV5-6 and TRBJ1-5; 9 nucleotides match TRBD1. The CDR3 sequence is 15 residues long. Germline loops: CDR1 SGHDT, CDR2 YYEEEE. V shed 4 bases and J 4 bases; nucleotides not matched to a gene: 6. CDR3 in amino acids: CASSQGTGINQPQHF. DNA of the CDR3: TGTGCCAGCAGCCAAGGGACAGGGATTAATCAGCCCCAGCATTTT.

This rearrangement joins TRBV7-6 to TRBJ2-6; D is uncertain. Germline V gene sequence: CDR1 SGHVS, CDR2 FNYEAQ. This CDR3 region has 14 residues. Trimming stripped 3 bases from V and 0 bases from J, with 3 bases between. CDR3 bases: TGTGCCAGCAGCTTCGGCTCTGGGGCCAACGTCCTGACTTTC. It encodes CASSFGSGANVLTF.

The rearrangement uses TRBV11-2 and TRBJ1-4; no firm D call. The germline CDR1 and CDR2 sequences are SGHAT and FQNNGV. Trimming stripped 1 base from V and 0 bases from J, with 9 bases between. This CDR3 has 16 amino acids. The CDR3 region has the DNA TGTGCCAGCAGCTTAGTAGCAGCCGCAACTAATGAAAAACTGTTTTTT. Translated: CASSLVAAATNEKLFF.

The chain uses TRBV7-6 and TRBJ2-1; the match to TRBD2 covers 7 bases. The CDR3 spans 15 residues. V dropped 2 bases and J dropped 10; count of bases not matched to a gene: 11. Germline-derived CDR1 and CDR2 are SGHVS and FNYEAQ. The CDR3 loop reads CASSLTSEIRGEQFF. The CDR3 nucleotides read TGTGCCAGCAGCTTAACTAGCGAAATAAGAGGGGAGCAGTTCTTC.

The chain combines TRBV5-1 with TRBJ2-5, with 7 bases lining up with TRBD1. The V and J ends lost 0 bases and 1 base, in that order; junction bases with no gene match: 3. From germline, CDR1 is SGHRS and CDR2 YFSETQ. The CDR3 runs to 15 residues. The CDR3 loop is CASSLATGAQETQYF. The CDR3, as DNA: TGCGCCAGCAGCTTGGCTACAGGGGCCCAAGAGACCCAGTACTTC.